This T cell receptor (beta chain) stems from a study of T cells in Graves' hyperthyroidism and ophthalmopathy. Active moderate-to-severe ophthalmopathy, Clinical Activity Score at least 3, NOSPECS at least 4, under 3 months' duration. Diagnosing involved the use of clinical symptoms, serum thyroxine and TRAb, thyroid ultrasound and orbital computed tomography. Fresh peripheral blood, approximately 10 ml, yielded the PBMCs. Study-wide results and caveats: Ophthalmopathy was predicted by the model a median of about 6.5 months ahead of onset.

It was RNA transcripts that yielded the amplified TCR beta CDR3 regions. A first-round RT-PCR of the TCR CDR3 used the HTBI primer set. TCRdb processed the multiplex PCR reads anew with MiXCR; each CDR3 protein has one entry. The table lists around 540,000 distinct CDR3 sequences, around 15% of them singletons. With 3 bases clipped from V and 8 bases from J, the junction kept 13 bases outside the gene matches. The CDR3 loop spans 16 amino acids. From germline, CDR1 is SGHRS and CDR2 YFSETQ. This clonotype was seen ten or more times. Its antigen is unknown. This TCR was recovered from a woman aged 30 to 39 with Graves' ophthalmopathy. Sequencing input: blood. The chain has TRBV5-1 and TRBJ2-1, with TRBD2 identical over 8 bases. CDR3 sequence reads: CASSSRTAGTRDEQFF. DNA of the CDR3: TGCGCCAGCAGCTCGCGGACAGCCGGGACTAGAGATGAGCAGTTCTTC. The full variable domain, its missing parts supplied by reference TRBV5-1 and TRBJ2-1, is KAGVTQTPRYLIKTRGQQVTLSCSPISGHRSVSWYQQTPGQGLQFLFEYFSETQRNKGNFPGRFSGRQFSNSRSEMNVSTLELGDSALYLCASSSRTAGTRDEQFFGPGTRLTVL.